The 10 T cell receptor beta chains in this list originate from one sample, sequenced in a study of blood T cell repertoires in COVID-19. Generated by immunoSEQ multiplex PCR, the TCRdb table keeps only in-frame clones and is missing some. This repertoire shows 150,000 to 200,000 clones, around nine tenths found once; its top ten account for 2.5% to 4%. The sample taken for sequencing was peripheral blood. The receptors were gathered from a man aged 70-80 years with acute or convalescent COVID-19.

The chain links TRBV15 to TRBJ2-1, with a tentative D call TRBD1 (6 bases). With 3 bases removed from V and 8 bases from J, the gap between germline ends came to 8 bases. The CDR3 consists of 12 residues. CDR1 is LNHNV, CDR2 YYDKDF, per germline (reference sequence). CDR3 sequence: CATSSSGDEQFF. CDR3 bases: TGTGCCACCAGCAGTTCAGGGGATGAGCAGTTCTTC. The full variable domain, completed using reference TRBV15 and TRBJ2-1, is DAMVIQNPRYQVTQFGKPVTLSCSQTLNHNVMYWYQQKSSQAPKLLFHYYDKDFNNEADTPDNFQSRRPNTSFCFLDIRSPGLGDTAMYLCATSSSGDEQFFGPGTRLTVL.

V is TRBV28 and J is TRBJ2-3, with 7 bases fitting TRBD2. CDR3 size: 15 residues. V lost 3 bases and J lost 6; bases outside the gene matches: 9. Germline-derived CDR1 and CDR2 are MDHEN and SYDVKM. In nucleotides, the CDR3 is TGTGCCAGCAGTTTCATGACTAGCCTGAGGGATACGCAGTATTTT. Translated: CASSFMTSLRDTQYF.

This clone was seen only a few times. This chain joins TRBV2 and TRBJ1-1; 9 bases agree with TRBD1. The ends lost 10 bases at V and 7 bases at J; junction bases unmatched: 19. This CDR3 is 16 amino acids long. CDR1 and CDR2 (germline): SNHLY, FYNNEI. The CDR3 is CAIKRDRVPETSEAFF. CDR3 nucleotides: TGTGCCATAAAACGGGACAGGGTACCCGAAACAAGTGAAGCTTTCTTT.

The rearrangement links TRBV28 to TRBJ1-1, with TRBD1 identical over 10 bases. The CDR3 totals 16 residues. The V gene end was trimmed by 1 base and the J gene end by 3 bases; junction bases not matched to a gene: 5. Germline CDR1 MDHEN, CDR2 SYDVKM. The CDR3 DNA reads TGTGCCAGCAGTTTATTGACAGGGGGCTTGGACACTGAAGCTTTCTTT. This codes for CASSLLTGGLDTEAFF.

CDR3 amino acids: CASSLRFPETQYF. CDR3 DNA: TGTGCCAGCAGCTTGCGTTTCCCGGAGACCCAGTACTTC. The chain carries TRBV7-2 and TRBJ2-5; D gene uncertain. Germline assignment: CDR1 SGHTA and CDR2 FQGNSA. CDR3 size: 13 residues. The ends were cut back, 3 bases at V and 5 bases at J, with 10 bases in the middle.

The CDR3, as DNA: TGTGCCAGCAGCGTATTAGGGGGACAAGAGACCCAGTACTTC. It translates to CASSVLGGQETQYF. The rearrangement uses TRBV9 and TRBJ2-5, with a weak D call TRBD1 (6 bases). This CDR3 has 14 amino acids. CDR1 and CDR2 (germline): SGDLS, YYNGEE. Trimming took 1 base from V and 2 from J, leaving 9 bases between them.

The chain links TRBV5-1 to TRBJ1-2; perhaps TRBD1 as D (6 bases). Germline V gene data show CDR1 as SGHRS and CDR2 as YFSETQ. Deletions cut 0 bases from V and 4 bases from J, with 10 bases between. This CDR3 comprises 14 residues. The CDR3 protein is CASSLGGHSYGYTF. The CDR3 DNA reads as TGCGCCAGCAGCTTGGGGGGACACTCCTATGGCTACACCTTC.

This chain uses TRBV5-5 with TRBJ1-1; unclear D gene. Looked up from germline, CDR1 is SGHKS and CDR2 is YYEKEE (reference sequence). The CDR3 totals 13 residues. V gave up 2 bases and J gave up 8 bases, with 13 bases separating them. CDR3 sequence: CASSLEPRTEAFF. In nucleotides, the CDR3 is TGTGCCAGCAGCTTAGAGCCACGAACCGAAGCTTTCTTT.

For the CDR3, the DNA is TGTGCCAGCAGCTTTTCTGGGGAGGGAACTGGGGCCAACGTCCTGACTTTC. Its translation: CASSFSGEGTGANVLTF. The chain carries TRBV13 and TRBJ2-6; 7 nucleotides align to TRBD2. V shed 3 bases, J shed 2 bases, and the junction held 7 bases outside the gene matches. The germline gives CDR1 PRHDT, CDR2 FYEKMQ (reference sequence). The CDR3 contains 17 residues.

The CDR3 protein is CASRTGLNQPQHF. DNA for the CDR3: TGTGCCAGCCGAACAGGGCTCAATCAGCCCCAGCATTTT. V is TRBV6-6 and J is TRBJ1-5; D is possibly TRBD1 (6 bases). The V end lost 8 bases, the J end lost 3 bases, and 11 bases lay between the germline ends. The germline V gene has CDR1 MNHNY and CDR2 SVGAGI (reference sequence). The CDR3 runs to 13 residues.